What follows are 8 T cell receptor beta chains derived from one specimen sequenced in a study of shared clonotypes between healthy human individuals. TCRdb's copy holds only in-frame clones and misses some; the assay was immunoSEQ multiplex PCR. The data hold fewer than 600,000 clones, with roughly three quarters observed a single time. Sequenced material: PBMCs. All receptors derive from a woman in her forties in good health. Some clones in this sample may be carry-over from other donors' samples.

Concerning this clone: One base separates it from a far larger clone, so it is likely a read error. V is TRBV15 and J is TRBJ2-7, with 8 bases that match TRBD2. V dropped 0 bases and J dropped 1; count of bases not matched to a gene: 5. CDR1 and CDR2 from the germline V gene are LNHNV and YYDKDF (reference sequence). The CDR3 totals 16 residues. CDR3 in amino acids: CATSRDLAGTSYEQYF. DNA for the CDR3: TGTGCCACCAGCAGAGATCTAGCGGGCACGTCCTACGAGCAGTACTTC.

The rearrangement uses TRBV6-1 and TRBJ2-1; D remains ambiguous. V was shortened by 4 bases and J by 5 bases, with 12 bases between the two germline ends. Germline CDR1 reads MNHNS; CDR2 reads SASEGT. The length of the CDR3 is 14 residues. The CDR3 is CASSVGGSHNEQFF. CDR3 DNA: TGTGCCAGCAGTGTCGGCGGATCACACAATGAGCAGTTCTTC.

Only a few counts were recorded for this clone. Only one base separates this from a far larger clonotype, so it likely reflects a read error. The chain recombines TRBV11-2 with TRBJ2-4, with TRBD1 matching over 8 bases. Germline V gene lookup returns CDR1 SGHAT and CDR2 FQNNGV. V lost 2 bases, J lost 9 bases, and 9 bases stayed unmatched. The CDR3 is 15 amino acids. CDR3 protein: CASSLPWDRRPIQYF. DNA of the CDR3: TGTGCCAGCAGCTTACCCTGGGACAGGAGACCCATTCAGTACTTC.

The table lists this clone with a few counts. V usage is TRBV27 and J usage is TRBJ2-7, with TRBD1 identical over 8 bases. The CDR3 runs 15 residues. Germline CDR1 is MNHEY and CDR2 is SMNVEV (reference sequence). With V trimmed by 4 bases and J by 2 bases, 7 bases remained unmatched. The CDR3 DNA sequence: TGTGCCAGCAGTTCAAGACAGGGGCCGGCCTACGAGCAGTACTTC. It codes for CASSSRQGPAYEQYF.

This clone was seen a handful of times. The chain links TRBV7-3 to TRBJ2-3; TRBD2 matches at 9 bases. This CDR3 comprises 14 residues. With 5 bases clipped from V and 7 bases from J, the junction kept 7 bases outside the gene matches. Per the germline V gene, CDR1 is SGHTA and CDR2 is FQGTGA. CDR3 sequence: CASSQGLASHTQYF. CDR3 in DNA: TGTGCCAGCAGCCAGGGACTAGCTAGCCATACGCAGTATTTT.

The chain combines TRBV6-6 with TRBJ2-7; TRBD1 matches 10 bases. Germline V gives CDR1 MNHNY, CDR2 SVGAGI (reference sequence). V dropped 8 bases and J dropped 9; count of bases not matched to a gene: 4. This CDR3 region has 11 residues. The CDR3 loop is CASGQGVMQYF. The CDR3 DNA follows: TGTGCCAGCGGACAGGGGGTTATGCAGTACTTC.

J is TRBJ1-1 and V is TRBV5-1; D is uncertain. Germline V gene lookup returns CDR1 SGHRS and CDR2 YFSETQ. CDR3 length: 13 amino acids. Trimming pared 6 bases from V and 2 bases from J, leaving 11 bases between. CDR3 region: CASKQDPNTEAFF. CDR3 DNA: TGCGCCAGCAAGCAGGACCCTAACACTGAAGCTTTCTTT.

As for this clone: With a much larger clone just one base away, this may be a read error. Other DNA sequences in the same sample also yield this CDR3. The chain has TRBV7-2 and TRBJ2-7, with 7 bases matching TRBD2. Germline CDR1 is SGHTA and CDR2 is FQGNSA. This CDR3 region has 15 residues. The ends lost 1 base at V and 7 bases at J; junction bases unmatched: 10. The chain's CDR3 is CASSLGVAGVREQYF. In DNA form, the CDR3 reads TGTGCCAGCAGCTTAGGTGTCGCGGGAGTTCGTGAGCAGTACTTC. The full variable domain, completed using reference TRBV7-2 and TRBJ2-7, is GAGVSQSPSNKVTEKGKDVELRCDPISGHTALYWYRQSLGQGLEFLIYFQGNSAPDKSGLPSDRFSAERTGGSVSTLTIQRTQQEDSAVYLCASSLGVAGVREQYFGPGTRLTVT.